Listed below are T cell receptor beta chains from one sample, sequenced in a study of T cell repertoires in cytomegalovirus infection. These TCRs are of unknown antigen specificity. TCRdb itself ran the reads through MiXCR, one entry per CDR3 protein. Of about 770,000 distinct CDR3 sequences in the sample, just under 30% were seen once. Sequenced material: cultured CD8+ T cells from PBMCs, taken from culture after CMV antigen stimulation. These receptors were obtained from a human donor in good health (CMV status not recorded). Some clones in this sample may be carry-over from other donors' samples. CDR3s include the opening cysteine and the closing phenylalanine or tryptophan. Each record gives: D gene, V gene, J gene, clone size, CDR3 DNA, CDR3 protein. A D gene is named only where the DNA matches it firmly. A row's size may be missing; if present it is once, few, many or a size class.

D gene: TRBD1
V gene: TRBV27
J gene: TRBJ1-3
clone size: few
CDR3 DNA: TGTGCCAGCAGTCCGGGGACAGGGTACCCTGGAAACACCATATATTTT
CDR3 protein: CASSPGTGYPGNTIYF

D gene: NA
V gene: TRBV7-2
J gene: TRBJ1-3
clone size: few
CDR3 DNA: TGTGCCAGTCCCCGGGGGGACATCACGAACACCATATATTTT
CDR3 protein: CASPRGDITNTIYF

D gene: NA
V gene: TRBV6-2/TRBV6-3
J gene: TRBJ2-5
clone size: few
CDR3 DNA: TGTGCCAGCGGCCGGAGGTGGTTTCAAGAGACCCAGTACTTC
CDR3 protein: CASGRRWFQETQYF

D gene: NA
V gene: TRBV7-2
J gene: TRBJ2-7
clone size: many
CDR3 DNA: TGTGCCAGCAGCGTTTCCTACGAGCAGTACTTC
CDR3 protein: CASSVSYEQYF

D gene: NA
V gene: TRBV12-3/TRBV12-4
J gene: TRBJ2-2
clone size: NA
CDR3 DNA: TGTGCCAGCAGCCAACTTCAGGGGACCGGGGAGCTGTCTTTT
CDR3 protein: CASSQLQGTGELSF

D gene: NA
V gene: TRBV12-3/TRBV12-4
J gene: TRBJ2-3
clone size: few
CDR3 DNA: TGTGCCAGCAGTTTTAGGCGGGCCCCAGATACGCAGTATTTT
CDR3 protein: CASSFRRAPDTQYF

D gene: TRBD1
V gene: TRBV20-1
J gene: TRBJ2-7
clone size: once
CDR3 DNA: TGCAGTGCTAGAGATCTCTCCGGGACAGGGGGCTACGAGCAGTACTTC
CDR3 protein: CSARDLSGTGGYEQYF

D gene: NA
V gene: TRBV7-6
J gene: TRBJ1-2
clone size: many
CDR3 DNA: TGTGCCAGCAGCCACGACAGCAACTATGGCTACACCTTC
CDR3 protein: CASSHDSNYGYTF

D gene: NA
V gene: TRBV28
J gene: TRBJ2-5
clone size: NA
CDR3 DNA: TGTGCCAGCAGTTTATACCCCCCGGAAGCACAAGAGACCCAGTACTTC
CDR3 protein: CASSLYPPEAQETQYF

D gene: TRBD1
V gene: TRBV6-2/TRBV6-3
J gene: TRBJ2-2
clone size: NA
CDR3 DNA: TGTGCCAGCAGTCAGGGCGCAGGGGGCCGTAAAACGAACACCGGGGAGCTGTTTTTT
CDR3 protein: CASSQGAGGRKTNTGELFF

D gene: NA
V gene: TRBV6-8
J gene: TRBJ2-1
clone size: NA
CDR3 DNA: TGTGCCAGCAGTTACTCTGGGGAAATCGACTTCAATGAGCAGTTCTTC
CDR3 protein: CASSYSGEIDFNEQFF

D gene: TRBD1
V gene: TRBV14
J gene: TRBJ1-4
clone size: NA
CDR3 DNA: TGTGCCAGCAGCCAAGGGCCTGGGACAGGGAATGAAAAACTGTTTTTT
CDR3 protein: CASSQGPGTGNEKLFF

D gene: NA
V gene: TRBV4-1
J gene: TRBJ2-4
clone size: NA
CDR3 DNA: TGCGCCAGCAGCCAAGAGGGCCTTCAAAACATTCAGTACTTC
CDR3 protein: CASSQEGLQNIQYF

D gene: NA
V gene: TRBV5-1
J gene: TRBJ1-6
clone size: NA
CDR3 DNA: TGCGCCAGCAGCTTCCGGGATCCCTATAATTCACCCCTCCACTTT
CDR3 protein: CASSFRDPYNSPLHF

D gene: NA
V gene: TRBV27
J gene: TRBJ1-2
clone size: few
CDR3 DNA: TGTGCCAGCGGGACACTTTATGGCTACACCTTC
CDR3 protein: CASGTLYGYTF

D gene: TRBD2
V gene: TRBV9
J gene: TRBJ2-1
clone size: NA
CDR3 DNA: TGTGCCAGCAGCGACCCGGGCGGGGGGGCCGAATTGAGCTCCTACAATGAGCAGTTCTTC
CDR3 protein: CASSDPGGGAELSSYNEQFF

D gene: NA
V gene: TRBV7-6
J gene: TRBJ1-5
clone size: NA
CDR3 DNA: TGTGTCAGCAGCAGGAGACTGAATCAGCCCCAGCATTTT
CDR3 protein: CVSSRRLNQPQHF

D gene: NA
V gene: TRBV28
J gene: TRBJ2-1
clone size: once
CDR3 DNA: TGTGCCAGCAGTCCCCCCCTCGGGGGGCTCTTGGATGAGCAGTTCTTC
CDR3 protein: CASSPPLGGLLDEQFF

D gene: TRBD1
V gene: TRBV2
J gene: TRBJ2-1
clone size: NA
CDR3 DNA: TGTGCCAGCAATAACAGGGGGGCCTCCTACAATGAGCAGTTCTTC
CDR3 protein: CASNNRGASYNEQFF

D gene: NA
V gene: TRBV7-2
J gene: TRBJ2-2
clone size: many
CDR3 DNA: TGTGCCAGCAGCTTAAGAGGGGAGGCCCCTAACACCGGGGAGCTGTTTTTT
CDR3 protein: CASSLRGEAPNTGELFF

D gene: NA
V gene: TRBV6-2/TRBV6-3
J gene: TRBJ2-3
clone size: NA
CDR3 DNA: TGTGCCAGCAATCCAGGAAACACAGATACGCAGTATTTT
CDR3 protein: CASNPGNTDTQYF

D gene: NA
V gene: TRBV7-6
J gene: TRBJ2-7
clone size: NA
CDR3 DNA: TGTGCCAGCAGCCCCAGGGGCGACTCCTACGAGCAGTACTTC
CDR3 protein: CASSPRGDSYEQYF

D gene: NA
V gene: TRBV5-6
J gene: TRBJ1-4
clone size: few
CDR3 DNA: TGTGCCAGCAGCACACACAGTGAAAAACTGTTTTTT
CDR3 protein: CASSTHSEKLFF